The 10 T cell receptor beta chains given below trace back to one sample, sequenced in a study of early T cells in non-severe SARS-CoV-2 infection (dated by TCRdb to about 2021). The library was made by 5' RACE. The reads were generated on a NextSeq 500. Clones were called with MiXCR by TCRdb after fastp trimmed the public reads at Q25, and only in-frame beta chains were retained. Rows matching on CDR3 protein sequence are summarized as one entry with the most common DNA and genes. This sample holds some 81,000 distinct CDR3 sequences; roughly 9.6% were observed only once. The ten biggest clones cover more than 4.5% of the sample. The specimen was whole blood. The receptors were gathered from an adult who was a healthcare worker with PCR-confirmed SARS-CoV-2 infection or an uninfected control (not recorded which).

CDR3 amino acids: CASSLSQADTQYF. CDR3 in DNA: TGCGCCAGCAGCTTGTCACAGGCAGATACGCAGTATTTT. J is TRBJ2-3 and V is TRBV5-1; the D gene is possibly TRBD1 (5 bases). Germline V gene sequence: CDR1 SGHRS, CDR2 YFSETQ. The length of the CDR3 is 13 residues. Trimming cost V 1 base and J 4 bases, with 7 bases left between them.

The rearrangement uses TRBV10-3 and TRBJ2-2, with a weak D call TRBD2 (6 bases). The CDR3 runs to 14 residues. V lost 6 bases and J lost 2, with 10 bases in between. Germline V gene lookup returns CDR1 ENHRY and CDR2 SYGVKD. This CDR3 reads CAISLATNTGELFF. The CDR3 DNA follows: TGTGCCATCAGCCTAGCGACTAACACCGGGGAGCTGTTTTTT.

This clonotype was detected only a few times. J is TRBJ2-7 and V is TRBV21-1; the table calls TRBD2, which could not be checked here. TRBV21-1 is a pseudogene locus. The CDR3 runs to 15 residues. In DNA, the CDR3 is TGTGCCAGCAGCAAACTAGCGGGACACTCCTACGAGCAGTACTTC. It encodes CASSKLAGHSYEQYF.

About this clonotype itself: A read error may be the cause here, since a much bigger clone is one base away. The chain has TRBV10-3 and TRBJ2-5; 10 positions match TRBD2. From germline, CDR1 is ENHRY and CDR2 SYGVKD. The CDR3 is 13 residues long. The CDR3 is CVTRTSGIGTQYF. The CDR3 DNA is TGTGTCACCAGGACTAGCGGTATCGGGACCCAGTACTTC.

V is TRBV5-1 and J is TRBJ2-1, with D perhaps matching TRBD1 (5 bases). The CDR3 is 15 amino acids. Trimming cost V 4 bases and J 4 bases, with 15 bases left between them. Germline V lookup: CDR1 SGHRS, CDR2 YFSETQ. The CDR3 here is CASSPPKGDYNEQFF. The CDR3 DNA is TGCGCCAGCAGCCCCCCAAAAGGGGATTACAATGAGCAGTTCTTC.

In this sample, this clonotype turned up a few times. The chain recombines TRBV6-2 or TRBV6-3 with TRBJ2-5, with D perhaps TRBD2 (6 bases). Per germline, CDR1 MNHEY and CDR2 SVGEGT. Trimming took off 0 bases at V and 3 bases at J, with 11 bases between the two ends. CDR3 length: 15 amino acids. In nucleotides, the CDR3 is TGTGCCAGCAGTTACTCGTATCGCGGGAAAGAGACCCAGTACTTC. As protein: CASSYSYRGKETQYF.

This clonotype was seen many times. The gene calls are TRBV30 and TRBJ1-5, with a possible D match to TRBD1 (6 bases). The germline V gene has CDR1 GTSNPN and CDR2 SVGIG (reference sequence). Trimming removed 1 base from V and 4 bases from J, with 8 bases in between. The CDR3 covers 13 residues. Here the CDR3 reads CAWSAQGNQPQHF. The CDR3 coding sequence is TGTGCCTGGAGTGCACAGGGAAATCAGCCCCAGCATTTT.

There are many counts of this clonotype. The J gene is TRBJ2-7, the V gene TRBV28; maybe TRBD1 (6 bases). Germline lookup yields CDR1 MDHEN and CDR2 SYDVKM. The CDR3 spans 13 residues. V shed 10 bases and J shed 6 bases, with 19 bases lying between them. CDR3 sequence (DNA): TGTGCCACAAAGGACTTGGGGGCTTCCGAGCAGTACTTC. Amino acid sequence: CATKDLGASEQYF.

This clonotype occurred many times. The chain is built from TRBV6-1 and TRBJ2-5; 15 bases map to TRBD2. With 6 bases clipped from V and 5 bases from J, the junction kept 10 bases outside the gene matches. The CDR3 runs to 17 residues. Germline V gene data show CDR1 as MNHNS and CDR2 as SASEGT. The CDR3 bases are TGTGCCAGCAGCTTGGGACTAGCGGGAGGTTCTGGGGAGACCCAGTACTTC. It is translated as CASSLGLAGGSGETQYF.

CDR3 nucleotides: TGTGCCAGCAGTCCCAATCCGGGCCAGGGCGAAGAGACCCAGTACTTC. Amino acid sequence: CASSPNPGQGEETQYF. V is TRBV6-1 and J is TRBJ2-5; tentative D call: TRBD1 (5 bases). The CDR3 has 16 amino acids. V lost 5 bases to trimming and J lost 3 bases, with 19 bases between them. Germline V gene lookup returns CDR1 MNHNS and CDR2 SASEGT.